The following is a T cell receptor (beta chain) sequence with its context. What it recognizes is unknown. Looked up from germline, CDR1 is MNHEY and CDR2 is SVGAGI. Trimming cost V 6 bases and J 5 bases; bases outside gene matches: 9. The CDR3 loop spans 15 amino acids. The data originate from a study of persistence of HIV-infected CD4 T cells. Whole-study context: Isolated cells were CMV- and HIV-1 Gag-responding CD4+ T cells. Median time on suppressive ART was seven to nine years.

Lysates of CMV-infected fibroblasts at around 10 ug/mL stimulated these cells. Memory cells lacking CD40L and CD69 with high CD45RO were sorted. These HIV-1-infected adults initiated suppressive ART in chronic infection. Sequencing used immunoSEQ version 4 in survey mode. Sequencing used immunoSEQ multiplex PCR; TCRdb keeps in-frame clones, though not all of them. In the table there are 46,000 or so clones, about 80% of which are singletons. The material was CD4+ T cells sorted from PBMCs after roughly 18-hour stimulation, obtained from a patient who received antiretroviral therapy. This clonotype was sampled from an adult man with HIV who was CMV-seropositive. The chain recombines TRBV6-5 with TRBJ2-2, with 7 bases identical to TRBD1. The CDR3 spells CASRVLTGTTGELFF. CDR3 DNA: TGTGCCAGCAGGGTCCTGACAGGGACGACCGGGGAGCTGTTTTTT.